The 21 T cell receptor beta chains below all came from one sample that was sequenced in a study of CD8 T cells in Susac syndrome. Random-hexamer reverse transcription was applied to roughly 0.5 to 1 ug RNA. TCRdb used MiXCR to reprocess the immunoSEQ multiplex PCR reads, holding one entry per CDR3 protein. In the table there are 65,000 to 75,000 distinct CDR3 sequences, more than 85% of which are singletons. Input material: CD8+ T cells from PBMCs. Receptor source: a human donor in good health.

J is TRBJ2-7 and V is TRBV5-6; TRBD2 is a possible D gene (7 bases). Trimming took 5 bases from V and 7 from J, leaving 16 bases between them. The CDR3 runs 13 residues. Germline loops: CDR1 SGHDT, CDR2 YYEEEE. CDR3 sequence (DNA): TGTGCCAGCAGGGAGGGAGGGGGAAGGGAGCAGTACTTC. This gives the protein CASREGGGREQYF.

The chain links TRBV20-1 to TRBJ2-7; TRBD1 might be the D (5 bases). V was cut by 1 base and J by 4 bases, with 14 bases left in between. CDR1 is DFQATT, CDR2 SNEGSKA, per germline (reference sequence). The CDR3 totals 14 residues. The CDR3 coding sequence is TGCAGTGCTAGAGCGGAAGGGGATCTATACGAGCAGTACGTC. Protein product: CSARAEGDLYEQYV.

CDR3 sequence reads: CASPGQGNEQYF. CDR3 bases: TGTGCCAGCCCGGGACAGGGTAACGAGCAGTACTTC. This rearrangement joins TRBV7-9 to TRBJ2-7, with 9 bases identical to TRBD1. The germline V gene encodes CDR1 SEHNR and CDR2 FQNEAQ (reference sequence). Unmatched junction bases numbered 4, after V lost 8 bases and J lost 5 bases. The CDR3 is 12 amino acids.

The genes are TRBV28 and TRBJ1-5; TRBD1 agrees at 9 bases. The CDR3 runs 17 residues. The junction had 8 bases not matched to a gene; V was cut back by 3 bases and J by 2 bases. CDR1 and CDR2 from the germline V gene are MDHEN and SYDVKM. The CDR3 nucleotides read TGTGCCAGCAGTTTCGACCCATGGGACAGGGGCAATCAGCCCCAGCATTTT. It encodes CASSFDPWDRGNQPQHF.

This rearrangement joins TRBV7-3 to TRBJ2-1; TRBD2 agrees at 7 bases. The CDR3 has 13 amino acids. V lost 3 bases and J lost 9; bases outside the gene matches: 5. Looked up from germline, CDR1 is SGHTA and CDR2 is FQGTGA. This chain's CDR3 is CASSLGGVGEQFF. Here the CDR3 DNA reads TGTGCCAGCAGCTTGGGGGGGGTCGGTGAGCAGTTCTTC.

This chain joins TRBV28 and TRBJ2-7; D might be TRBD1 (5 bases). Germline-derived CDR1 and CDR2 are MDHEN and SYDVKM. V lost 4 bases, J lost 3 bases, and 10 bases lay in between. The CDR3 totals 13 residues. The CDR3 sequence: CASSSARVYEQYF. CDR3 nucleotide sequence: TGTGCCAGCAGTTCGGCCAGGGTCTACGAGCAGTACTTC.

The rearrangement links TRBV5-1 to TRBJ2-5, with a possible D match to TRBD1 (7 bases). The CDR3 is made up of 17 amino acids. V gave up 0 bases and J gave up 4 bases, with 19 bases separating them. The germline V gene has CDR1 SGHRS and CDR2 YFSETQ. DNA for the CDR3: TGCGCCAGCAGCTTGGCGGTGGACAGGAGGGTTGGAGAGACCCAGTACTTC. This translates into CASSLAVDRRVGETQYF.

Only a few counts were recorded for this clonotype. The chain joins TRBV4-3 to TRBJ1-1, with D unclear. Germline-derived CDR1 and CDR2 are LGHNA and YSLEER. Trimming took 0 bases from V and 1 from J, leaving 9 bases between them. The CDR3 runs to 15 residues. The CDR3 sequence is CASSQDSGGNTEAFF. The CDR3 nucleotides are TGCGCCAGCAGCCAAGATTCCGGCGGGAACACTGAAGCTTTCTTT.

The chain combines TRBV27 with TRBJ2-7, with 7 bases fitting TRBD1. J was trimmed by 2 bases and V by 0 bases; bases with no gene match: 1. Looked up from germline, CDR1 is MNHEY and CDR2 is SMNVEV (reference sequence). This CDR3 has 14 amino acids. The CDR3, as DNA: TGTGCCAGCAGTTTATCGGGACAGCCCTACGAGCAGTACTTC. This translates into CASSLSGQPYEQYF.

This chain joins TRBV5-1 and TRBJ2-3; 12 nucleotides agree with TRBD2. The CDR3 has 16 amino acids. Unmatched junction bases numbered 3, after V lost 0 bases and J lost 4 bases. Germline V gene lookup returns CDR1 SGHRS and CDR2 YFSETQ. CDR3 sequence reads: CASSLASGGEADTQYF. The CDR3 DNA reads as TGCGCCAGCAGCTTGGCTAGCGGGGGGGAAGCAGATACGCAGTATTTT.

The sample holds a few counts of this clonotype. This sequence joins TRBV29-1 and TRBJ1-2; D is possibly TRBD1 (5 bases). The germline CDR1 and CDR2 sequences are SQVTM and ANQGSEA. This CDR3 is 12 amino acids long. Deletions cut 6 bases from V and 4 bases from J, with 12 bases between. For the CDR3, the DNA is TGCAGCGTCCCAACCGGGGCCTATGGCTACACCTTC. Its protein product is CSVPTGAYGYTF.

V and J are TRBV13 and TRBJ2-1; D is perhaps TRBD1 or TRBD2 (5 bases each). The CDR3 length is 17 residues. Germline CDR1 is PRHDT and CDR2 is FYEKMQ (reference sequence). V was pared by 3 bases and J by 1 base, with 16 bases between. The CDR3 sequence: CASSFLSPGRSYNEQFF. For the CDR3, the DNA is TGTGCCAGCAGCTTCCTTTCCCCGGGACGGTCCTACAATGAGCAGTTCTTC.

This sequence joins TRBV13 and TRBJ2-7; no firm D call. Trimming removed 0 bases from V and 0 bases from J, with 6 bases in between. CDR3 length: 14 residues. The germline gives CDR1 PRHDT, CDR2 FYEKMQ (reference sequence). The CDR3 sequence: CASSLGVSSYEQYF. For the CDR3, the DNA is TGTGCCAGCAGCTTAGGGGTCTCCTCCTACGAGCAGTACTTC.

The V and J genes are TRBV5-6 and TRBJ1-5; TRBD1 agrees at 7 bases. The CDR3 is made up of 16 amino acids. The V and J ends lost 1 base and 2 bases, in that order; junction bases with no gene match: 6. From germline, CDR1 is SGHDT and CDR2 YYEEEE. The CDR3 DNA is TGTGCCAGCAGCTTGAGTGACAGGGATGGCAATCAGCCCCAGCATTTT. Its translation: CASSLSDRDGNQPQHF.

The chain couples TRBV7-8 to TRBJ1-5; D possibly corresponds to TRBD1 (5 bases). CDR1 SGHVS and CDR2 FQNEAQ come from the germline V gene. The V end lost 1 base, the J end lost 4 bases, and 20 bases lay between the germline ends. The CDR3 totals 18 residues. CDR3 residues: CASSLGARQNTPNQPQHF. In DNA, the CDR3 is TGTGCCAGCAGCTTAGGGGCGAGACAGAATACCCCGAATCAGCCCCAGCATTTT. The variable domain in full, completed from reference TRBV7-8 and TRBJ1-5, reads GAGVSQSPRYKVAKRGQDVALRCDPISGHVSLFWYQQALGQGPEFLTYFQNEAQLDKSGLPSDRFFAERPEGSVSTLKIQRTQQEDSAVYLCASSLGARQNTPNQPQHFGDGTRLSIL.

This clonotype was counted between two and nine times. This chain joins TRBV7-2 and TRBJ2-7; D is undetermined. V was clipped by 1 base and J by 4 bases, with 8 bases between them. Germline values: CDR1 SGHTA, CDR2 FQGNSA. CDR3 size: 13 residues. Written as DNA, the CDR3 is TGTGCCAGCAGCTTAGTGGCCGGATACGAGCAGTACGTC. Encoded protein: CASSLVAGYEQYV.

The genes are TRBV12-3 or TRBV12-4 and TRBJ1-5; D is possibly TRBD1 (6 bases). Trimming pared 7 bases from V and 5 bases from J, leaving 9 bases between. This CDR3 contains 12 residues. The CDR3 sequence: CASKTGYQPQHF. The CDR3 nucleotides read TGTGCCAGCAAAACAGGGTATCAGCCCCAGCATTTT.

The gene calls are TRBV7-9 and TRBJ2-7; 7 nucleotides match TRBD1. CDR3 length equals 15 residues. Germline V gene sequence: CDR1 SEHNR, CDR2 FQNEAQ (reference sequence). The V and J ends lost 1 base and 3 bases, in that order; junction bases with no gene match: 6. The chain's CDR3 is CASSLGGTDLYEQYF. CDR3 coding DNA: TGTGCCAGCAGCTTAGGAGGGACAGACCTCTACGAGCAGTACTTC.

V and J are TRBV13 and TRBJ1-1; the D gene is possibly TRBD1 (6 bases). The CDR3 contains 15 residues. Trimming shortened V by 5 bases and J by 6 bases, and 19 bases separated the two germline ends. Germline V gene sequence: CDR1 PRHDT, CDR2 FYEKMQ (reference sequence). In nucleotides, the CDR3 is TGTGCCAGCAGCCTGGGAGGAGGGGGGAAGGCTGAAGCTTTCTTT. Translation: CASSLGGGGKAEAFF.

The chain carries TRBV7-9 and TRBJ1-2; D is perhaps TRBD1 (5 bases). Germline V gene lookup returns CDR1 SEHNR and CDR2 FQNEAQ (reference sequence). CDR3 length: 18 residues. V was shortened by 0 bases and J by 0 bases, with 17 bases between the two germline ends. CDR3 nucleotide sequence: TGTGCCAGCAGCTTAGCGGAAGGGGAACGGGAAGCTAACTATGGCTACACCTTC. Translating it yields CASSLAEGEREANYGYTF.

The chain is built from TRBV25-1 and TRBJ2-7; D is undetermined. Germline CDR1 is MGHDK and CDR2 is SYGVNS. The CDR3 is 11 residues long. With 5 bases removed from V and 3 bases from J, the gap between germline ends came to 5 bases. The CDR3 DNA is TGTGCCAGCAGTTTAATCTACGAGCAGTACTTC. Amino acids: CASSLIYEQYF.